This is a list of T cell receptor beta chains from one sample in a study of blood T cell repertoires in COVID-19. Method: immunoSEQ multiplex PCR; TCRdb's copy keeps in-frame clones and lacks some. Among roughly 280,000 clones listed, 70% to 90% were seen once. Sample: peripheral blood. The receptors derive from a woman in her sixties or seventies with acute or convalescent COVID-19. CDR3s include the opening cysteine and the closing phenylalanine or tryptophan. A D gene is named only where the DNA matches it firmly. Clone size, where shown, is once, few, many, or a class for clones that have expanded.

TRBV5-1,NA,TRBJ1-2,TRBD1,TGCGCCAGCAGCTTGGAGGGAGGAACAGGGGGTAACTATGGCTACACCTTC,CASSLEGGTGGNYGYTF
TRBV4-1,NA,TRBJ2-7,TRBD1,TGCGCCAGCAGCCCAAGTTACAGGGGGTTGGGCGAGCAGTACTTC,CASSPSYRGLGEQYF
TRBV15,few,TRBJ2-1,NA,TGTGCCACCAGCAGAGAGGGGGGGCCCTACAATGAGCAGTTCTTC,CATSREGGPYNEQFF
TRBV5-1,NA,TRBJ2-7,TRBD1,TGCGCCAGCAGCTTGGCCACGGTAGGGACAGGGAATAGGAGGGTGAACTACGAGCAGTACTTC,CASSLATVGTGNRRVNYEQYF
TRBV19,NA,TRBJ1-2,TRBD1,TGTGCCAGTAGTCCATTGCAGGGTCGGCAGGGGGGTCGCGGCTACACCTTC,CASSPLQGRQGGRGYTF
TRBV5-6,NA,TRBJ2-2,TRBD2,TGTGCCAGCAGCGACTTTCTAGCGGGACCTACCGGGGAGCTGTTTTTT,CASSDFLAGPTGELFF
TRBV7-9,NA,TRBJ1-1,NA,TGTGCCAGCAGCTTTCAAGGGGTGTTGACTGAAGCTTTCTTT,CASSFQGVLTEAFF
TRBV29-1,NA,TRBJ1-1,NA,TGCAGCGTTCGCGCACCCGGGAACACTGAAGCTTTCTTT,CSVRAPGNTEAFF
TRBV18,NA,TRBJ2-7,NA,TGTGCCAGCTCATCTACAGGTGCCTACGAGCAGTACTTC,CASSSTGAYEQYF
TRBV21-1,NA,TRBJ2-1,NA,TGTGCCAGCAGCGGCCGTAGCCGGAATGAGCAGTTCTTC,CASSGRSRNEQFF
TRBV10-2,NA,TRBJ1-2,NA,TGCGCCAGCAGTGAGTGGACAGCGTTAGGCTACACCTTC,CASSEWTALGYTF
TRBV19,once,TRBJ2-1,TRBD1,TGTGCCAGTAGTATGTACAGGGGCGCCCCGGTCTTC,CASSMYRGAPVF
TRBV7-8,once,TRBJ2-6,TRBD1,TGTGCCAGCGCCAAGCAGGGGGCGCCTGGGGCCAACGTCCTGACTTTC,CASAKQGAPGANVLTF
TRBV7-9,NA,TRBJ1-1,TRBD1,TGTGCCAGCAGCCCCAATCCGGGACAGGGGGCGCCGGGGACTGAAGCTTTCTTT,CASSPNPGQGAPGTEAFF
TRBV15,NA,TRBJ2-7,NA,TGTGCCACCAGCAGAGATGTGAGGTTCAGCAGGGGCTACGAGCAGTACTTC,CATSRDVRFSRGYEQYF
TRBV18,once,TRBJ1-5,TRBD1,TGTGCCAGCTCACCAGGGGACAGGGGAGGAGAGCCCCAGCATTTT,CASSPGDRGGEPQHF
TRBV5-1,once,TRBJ1-1,NA,TGCGCCAGCAGCTTGGCCGACCGAGGAGGCGTCACTGAAGCTTTCTTT,CASSLADRGGVTEAFF
TRBV5-1,NA,TRBJ2-7,NA,TGCGCCAGCAGCCTCAACCCATCATCGAGGGAGCAGTACTTC,CASSLNPSSREQYF
TRBV21-1,NA,TRBJ2-5,NA,TGTGCCAGCAGCCGAGAGACCCAGTACTTC,CASSRETQYF
TRBV20-1,NA,TRBJ1-4,NA,TGCAGTGCTAGTACGGACAGAGTTTTAACTAATGAAAAACTGTTTTTT,CSASTDRVLTNEKLFF
TRBV10-3,NA,TRBJ2-7,NA,TGTGCCATCAGTGCCCCGACAGGTGGAGCCTACGAGCAGTACTTC,CAISAPTGGAYEQYF
TRBV2,NA,TRBJ1-5,NA,TGTGCCAGCAGTTTGACAGTTAGCAATCAGCCCCAGCATTTT,CASSLTVSNQPQHF
TRBV5-6,NA,TRBJ1-2,TRBD1,TGTGCCAGCAGTCCTGGAACAGGGGGCCACATCTATGGCTACACCTTC,CASSPGTGGHIYGYTF
TRBV5-1,NA,TRBJ2-1,TRBD1,TGCGCCAGCAGTTCGGGACAGGGTATCTACAATGAGCAGTTCTTC,CASSSGQGIYNEQFF
TRBV5-1,NA,TRBJ1-5,NA,TGCGCCAGCAGCCAGGGCCCGGGGGGCAATCAGCCCCAGCATTTT,CASSQGPGGNQPQHF
TRBV6-6,NA,TRBJ1-5,NA,TGTGCCAGCACCCTAACGTCTTCTCCCCAGCCCCAGCATTTT,CASTLTSSPQPQHF
TRBV11-2,NA,TRBJ1-6,TRBD1,TGTGCCAGCAGCCGGGGACAGAGCTCCTATAATTCACCCCTCCACTTT,CASSRGQSSYNSPLHF
TRBV10-2,NA,TRBJ2-2,TRBD2,TGCGCCAGCACTGCCCCGGGCACTAGCGGGGGGAACACCGGGGAGCTGTTTTTT,CASTAPGTSGGNTGELFF
TRBV2,NA,TRBJ1-3,NA,TGTGCCAGCAGTGGAGGGCAGGGGAAGAGAACTGGAAACACCATATATTTT,CASSGGQGKRTGNTIYF
TRBV5-1,few,TRBJ2-7,NA,TGCGCCAGCAGACCAGGGGCCTCCCCTACCTACGAGCAGTACTTC,CASRPGASPTYEQYF
TRBV6-5,NA,TRBJ1-1,NA,TGTGCCAGCAGTTACGGGGGCAGGGCCACTGAAGCTTTCTTT,CASSYGGRATEAFF
TRBV5-6,NA,TRBJ1-5,NA,TGTGCCAGCAGCTTGTTAACGGACAGCGTCAATCAGCCCCAGCGTTTT,CASSLLTDSVNQPQRF